Presented here are 17 T cell receptor beta chains from one specimen sequenced in a study of CXCR3-negative and CXCR3-positive naive CD8 T cells. Preparation of TRB cDNA libraries relied on 5' RACE carrying UMI labels. TCRdb reworked the 5' RACE reads into one entry per CDR3 protein, no DNA. The sample table sets out about 120,000 distinct CDR3 sequences. No antigen has been identified for these receptors. Study results and limitations: Hydrophobicity of TRB CDR3s was greater in CXCR3-positive naive cells than in CXCR3-negative naive cells.

Sample: naive CXCR3+ CD8+ T cells from blood. The subset was: CD45RO-CCR7+CD27+CD95- naive CD8+ T cells expressing CXCR3 (TNR3+). These receptors were taken from a human donor in good health. Some clones in this sample may be carry-over from other donors' samples.

The chain has TRBV28 and TRBJ2-1. The CDR3 contains 11 residues. The germline gives CDR1 MDHEN, CDR2 SYDVKM. CDR3 sequence reads: CASSFVNEQFF. The full variable domain, with the rest looked up from reference TRBV28 and TRBJ2-1, is DVKVTQSSRYLVKRTGEKVFLECVQDMDHENMFWYRQDPGLGLRLIYFSYDVKMKEKGDIPEGYSVSREKKERFSLILESASTNQTSMYLCASSFVNEQFFGPGTRLTVL.

The chain employs TRBV13 and TRBJ2-4; there is no DNA to check the TCRdb D call of TRBD2. Germline CDR1 is PRHDT and CDR2 is FYEKMQ (reference sequence). The length of the CDR3 is 14 residues. The CDR3 region is CASSLERGKNIQYF.

The chain links TRBV6-6 to TRBJ2-1; with no DNA, the TCRdb D assignment of TRBD2 cannot be verified. CDR3 length: 16 amino acids. Germline loops: CDR1 MNHNY, CDR2 SVGAGI (reference sequence). CDR3 amino acids: CASSSPQGGGADEQFF.

The chain couples TRBV7-8 to TRBJ2-7; TCRdb proposes TRBD1, but this gene call is untestable without DNA. CDR3 length: 11 residues. CDR1 and CDR2 (germline): SGHVS, FQNEAQ. CDR3 region: CASSLGINRAF.

V usage is TRBV29-1 and J usage is TRBJ2-7; TCRdb calls TRBD1, which cannot be checked without DNA. This CDR3 contains 15 residues. Germline CDR1 is SQVTM and CDR2 is ANQGSEA. CDR3 region: CSVVSWDTPSYEQYF.

The V gene is TRBV12-3 or TRBV12-4, the J gene TRBJ2-3; with no DNA, the TCRdb D assignment of TRBD1 cannot be verified. CDR3 length: 15 amino acids. CDR3 sequence: CASSLSRQYTDTQYF.

The chain recombines TRBV12-3 or TRBV12-4 with TRBJ2-7; TCRdb names TRBD1, which stays unverified in the absence of DNA. The CDR3 is 17 residues long. The CDR3 loop reads CASSFSRPGQGAYEQYF.

This chain connects TRBV5-5 to TRBJ2-7; TCRdb's D call of TRBD2 is untestable without DNA. The germline V gene has CDR1 SGHKS and CDR2 YYEKEE (reference sequence). The CDR3 has 15 residues. CDR3 region: CASSSGASGYYEQYF.

J is TRBJ2-1 and V is TRBV28. This CDR3 is 12 amino acids long. Germline V gene data show CDR1 as MDHEN and CDR2 as SYDVKM. CDR3 residues: CASSGLSNEQFF.

The J gene is TRBJ1-4, the V gene TRBV14; the D call from TCRdb, TRBD1, cannot be confirmed without DNA. This CDR3 contains 16 residues. Germline CDR1 is SGHDN and CDR2 is FVKESK. This CDR3 reads CASSQETGTSPLVLFF.

The chain couples TRBV7-9 to TRBJ2-2. CDR3 length equals 15 residues. The germline CDR1 and CDR2 sequences are SEHNR and FQNEAQ (reference sequence). The CDR3 region is CASSLVVGDTGELFF.

V is TRBV10-3 and J is TRBJ2-3; no DNA is available, so the TRBD2 call from TCRdb remains unchecked. From germline, CDR1 is ENHRY and CDR2 SYGVKD. The CDR3 length is 16 residues. The CDR3 reads CAISDTGPKATDTQYF.

The genes are TRBV4-1 and TRBJ2-7; TCRdb names TRBD1, which stays unverified in the absence of DNA. From germline, CDR1 is MGHRA and CDR2 YSYEKL. This CDR3 has 16 amino acids. The CDR3 loop reads CASSQLTDSPSYEQYF.

This sequence joins TRBV5-5 and TRBJ2-7; the TCRdb call, TRBD1, lacks DNA for checking. Germline lookup yields CDR1 SGHKS and CDR2 YYEKEE (reference sequence). The CDR3 totals 11 residues. The CDR3 spells CASSGGYEQYF.

The J gene is TRBJ2-7, the V gene TRBV20-1; TCRdb's D call, TRBD1, is unchecked because there is no DNA. The CDR3 is 15 amino acids. Germline CDR1 DFQATT, CDR2 SNEGSKA (reference sequence). The CDR3: CSARDRDRVKDEQYF.

The V gene is TRBV7-6, the J gene TRBJ2-5; TCRdb proposes TRBD2, but this gene call is untestable without DNA. The germline V gene encodes CDR1 SGHVS and CDR2 FNYEAQ. The CDR3 is 18 residues long. CDR3 loop: CASSFNLAGERGQETQYF.

V is TRBV6-1 and J is TRBJ2-4. Looked up from germline, CDR1 is MNHNS and CDR2 is SASEGT. The CDR3 contains 16 residues. The CDR3 region is CASREHGPTAKNIQYF.